Following are 10 T cell receptor beta chains from one sample sequenced in a study of Ad26.COV2.S vaccination and SARS-CoV-2 variants. The sample's treatment: around 19 received Ad26.COV2.S at low or high dose, single or two shots; about 5 received placebo; per-sample allocation not given. Samples analyzed were those drawn on day 63 after the first vaccine or placebo injection. The data were produced by immunoSEQ multiplex PCR, yet TCRdb's version contains in-frame clones alone and is incomplete. This table holds almost 400,000 clones, approximately 91% found once. Sample: peripheral blood, taken in a trial of Ad26.COV2.S vaccine versus placebo. These receptors all come from a person between 18 and 60 years old who received the Ad26.COV2.S COVID-19 vaccine or a placebo.

The gene calls are TRBV5-1 and TRBJ2-7; the D gene is possibly TRBD1 (6 bases). V lost 0 bases, J lost 5 bases, and 12 bases lay in between. Germline CDR1 and CDR2: SGHRS and YFSETQ. CDR3 length: 14 amino acids. The CDR3, as DNA: TGCGCCAGCAGCTTGGGGGGCACAGGGAACGAGCAGTACTTC. It encodes CASSLGGTGNEQYF.

This chain connects TRBV5-1 to TRBJ2-7, with 10 bases identical to TRBD2. V lost 0 bases and J lost 1; bases outside the gene matches: 7. The length of the CDR3 is 17 residues. Germline lookup yields CDR1 SGHRS and CDR2 YFSETQ. CDR3 sequence reads: CASSLAPLAGESYEQYF. DNA for the CDR3: TGCGCCAGCAGCTTGGCCCCGCTAGCGGGAGAATCCTACGAGCAGTACTTC.

In nucleotides, the CDR3 is TGTGCCAGCAGCGTAGAAGGAGACGGGGAGCTGTTTTTT. Amino acids: CASSVEGDGELFF. The chain recombines TRBV9 with TRBJ2-2; D gene uncertain. The CDR3 sequence is 13 residues long. With 0 bases removed from V and 7 bases from J, the gap between germline ends came to 7 bases. The germline gives CDR1 SGDLS, CDR2 YYNGEE.

DNA of the CDR3: TGTGCCAGCAGCCCCAGCGGGAGGGCCCTGAATGAGCAGTTCTTC. This codes for CASSPSGRALNEQFF. The chain links TRBV7-8 to TRBJ2-1; TRBD2 matches 10 bases. V shed 5 bases and J 7 bases; nucleotides not matched to a gene: 8. Germline CDR1 reads SGHVS; CDR2 reads FQNEAQ. The CDR3 is 15 amino acids.

CDR3 coding DNA: TGTGCCAGCTCACCAAGGACTAGCGGGAGTCGAGAGACCCAGTACTTC. Translation gives CASSPRTSGSRETQYF. This rearrangement joins TRBV18 to TRBJ2-5, with 13 bases that match TRBD2. The CDR3 has 16 residues. J lost 4 bases, V lost 2 bases, and 4 bases had no gene match. Looked up from germline, CDR1 is KGHSH and CDR2 is LQKENI.

V and J are TRBV21-1 and TRBJ2-3; TRBD2 was called by the table and not checked on the DNA. TRBV21-1 is a known pseudogene. CDR3 length: 17 residues. CDR3 nucleotide sequence: TGTGCCAGCAGCAAACCCCCGACTAGCGGGATTGAAGATACGCAGTATTTT. Protein: CASSKPPTSGIEDTQYF.

The genes are TRBV6-6 and TRBJ2-7; a weak D match, TRBD1 (5 bases). V was clipped by 8 bases and J by 4 bases, with 12 bases between them. The CDR3 covers 12 residues. The germline V gene encodes CDR1 MNHNY and CDR2 SVGAGI (reference sequence). Written as DNA, the CDR3 is TGTGCCAGCGGGGCTAGTCGATACGAGCAGTACTTC. It encodes CASGASRYEQYF.

The chain joins TRBV5-1 to TRBJ2-1; 9 nucleotides line up with TRBD1. The V gene's germline CDR1 is SGHRS and CDR2 YFSETQ. V dropped 0 bases and J dropped 8; count of bases not matched to a gene: 6. CDR3 length equals 15 residues. CDR3 sequence: CASSLEDRGGHEQFF. CDR3 DNA sequence: TGCGCCAGCAGCTTGGAGGACAGGGGTGGACATGAGCAGTTCTTC. Based on the CDR3 plus reference TRBV5-1 and TRBJ2-1, the full variable domain is KAGVTQTPRYLIKTRGQQVTLSCSPISGHRSVSWYQQTPGQGLQFLFEYFSETQRNKGNFPGRFSGRQFSNSRSEMNVSTLELGDSALYLCASSLEDRGGHEQFFGPGTRLTVL.

This chain connects TRBV20-1 to TRBJ1-1; no clear D. Trimming cost V 6 bases and J 8 bases, with 13 bases left between them. The CDR3 has 11 residues. Germline CDR1 and CDR2: DFQATT and SNEGSKA (reference sequence). The CDR3 DNA is TGCAGTGCCTGGGCAAACGGGGAAGCTTTCTTT. Translation gives CSAWANGEAFF.

The CDR3 coding sequence is TGTGCCAGCAGCTTACTTCCCCGACAGGGCTACAATGAGCAGTTCTTC. This encodes CASSLLPRQGYNEQFF. The rearrangement joins TRBV7-3 to TRBJ2-1, with 7 bases fitting TRBD1. The CDR3 runs to 16 residues. V shed 2 bases, J shed 3 bases, and the junction held 7 bases outside the gene matches. CDR1 is SGHTA and CDR2 is FQGTGA in the germline V gene.